Listed below are T cell receptor beta chains from one sample, sequenced in a study of human T cells and chemical hapten exposure. TCRdb re-called the RACE reads with MiXCR, one entry per CDR3 protein. The sample has about 290,000 distinct CDR3 sequences; around 7.7% are singletons. The specimen was whole blood, collected in connection with sensitization to the hapten diphenylcyclopropenone (DPC). All receptors derive from a man aged 18 to 29 with alopecia areata. Some clones in this sample may be carry-over from other donors' samples. CDR3s include the opening cysteine and the closing phenylalanine or tryptophan. A D gene is named only where the DNA matches it firmly. Part of the rows lack a size; the others show once, few, many or a class for expanded clones.

abundance,d_gene,j_gene,v_gene,CDR3nt,CDR3aa
.,TRBD1,TRBJ1-2,TRBV20-1,TGCAGTGCGTACAGGGGGTTCGATGGCTACACCTTC,CSAYRGFDGYTF
few,.,TRBJ2-7,TRBV12-3/TRBV12-4,TGTGCCAGCAGTGCCGAGGCAGTGCAGACCTACGAGCAGTACTTC,CASSAEAVQTYEQYF
.,TRBD1,TRBJ1-1,TRBV18,TGTGCCAGCTCAATCGGGACAGGGAACACTGAAGCTTTCTTT,CASSIGTGNTEAFF
many,TRBD1,TRBJ2-1,TRBV20-1,TGCAGTGCTAGAGATAGGGTCAGGACAGGGGGTACCAATGAGCAGTTCTTC,CSARDRVRTGGTNEQFF
.,.,TRBJ2-3,TRBV29-1,TGCAGCGTTGCATTGGGTCTGGCAGATACGCAGTATTTT,CSVALGLADTQYF
.,.,TRBJ2-1,TRBV10-1,TGCGCCAGCAGTGAGTTCCGGGACCCAGCTTACAATGAGCAGTTCTTC,CASSEFRDPAYNEQFF
few,.,TRBJ1-6,TRBV2,TGTGCCAGCACCGAGTCCTGGGGCTCACCCCTCCACTTT,CASTESWGSPLHF
few,.,TRBJ1-5,TRBV27,TGTGCCAGCAGTACTAGGTCGAATCAGCCCCAGCATTTT,CASSTRSNQPQHF
few,.,TRBJ2-1,TRBV20-1,TGCAGTGCTAGGGGACATTCTGACAATGAGCAGTTCTTC,CSARGHSDNEQFF
many,.,TRBJ1-3,TRBV12-3/TRBV12-4,TGTGCCAGCAGTTTTTCCCCGTCCAGGGGTGGAAACACCATATATTTT,CASSFSPSRGGNTIYF
few,.,TRBJ2-3,TRBV7-2,TGTGCCAGCAGCTCACCTTCCGGGACCACAGATACGCAGTATTTT,CASSSPSGTTDTQYF
many,.,TRBJ1-6,TRBV7-9,TGTGCCAGCAGCTTAGAAGGTCCTCGTTCACCCCTCCACTTT,CASSLEGPRSPLHF
few,TRBD1,TRBJ2-4,TRBV5-6,TGTGCCAGCAGCTTGCGGGGGACAGGGCAGGACATTCAGTACTTC,CASSLRGTGQDIQYF
many,.,TRBJ2-1,TRBV7-9,TGTGCCAGCAGGGGAGTTTACAATGAGCAGTTCTTC,CASRGVYNEQFF
few,TRBD1,TRBJ2-1,TRBV2,TGTGCCAGCAGGAAAACAGGGGCCAATGAGCAGTTCTTC,CASRKTGANEQFF
few,.,TRBJ2-3,TRBV4-1,TGCGCCAGCAGCCAGTCGCTATTTGCGGATACGCAGTATTTT,CASSQSLFADTQYF
.,.,TRBJ1-2,TRBV9,TGTGCCAGCAGCGTAGATTTCAACTATGGCTACACCTTC,CASSVDFNYGYTF
many,.,TRBJ2-2,TRBV6-5,TGTGCCAGCAGTTACTTTACCGGGGGGCGTCTCACCGGGGAGCTGTTTTTT,CASSYFTGGRLTGELFF
.,.,TRBJ2-7,TRBV28,TGTGCCAGCAGTTCAAAGTGGACCTTGGATCCCTACGAGCAGTACTTC,CASSSKWTLDPYEQYF
.,.,TRBJ1-1,TRBV29-1,TGCAGCGCCCTGGGCAGGGAGGGGACTGAAGCTTTCTTT,CSALGREGTEAFF
.,TRBD1,TRBJ2-1,TRBV12-3/TRBV12-4,TGTGCCAGCAGTGGGACAGGCCCCGGTCGAGAGTTCTTC,CASSGTGPGREFF
.,.,TRBJ2-2,TRBV29-1,TGCAGCGTTGACGGAGTCAACACCGGGGAGCTGTTTTTT,CSVDGVNTGELFF
.,.,TRBJ1-1,TRBV5-1,TGCGCCAGCAGCTCCGACCCCAGGGATAACACTGAAGCTTTCTTT,CASSSDPRDNTEAFF
.,.,TRBJ1-5,TRBV28,TGTGCCAGCAGTTTAAGGGGGGCTGGTCGGCCCCAGCATTTT,CASSLRGAGRPQHF
many,.,TRBJ1-5,TRBV7-2,TGTGCCAGCAGCTCTCAGGGGAATCAGCCCCAGCATTTT,CASSSQGNQPQHF
few,TRBD1,TRBJ1-1,TRBV4-1,TGCGCCAGCAGCCTCACTGCCGGGACAGGGCTTGCGGCTGAAGCTTTCTTT,CASSLTAGTGLAAEAFF
many,.,TRBJ2-2,TRBV7-9,TGTGCCAGCAGCTCCGACGGTGGCACCGGGGAGCTGTTTTTT,CASSSDGGTGELFF
few,.,TRBJ1-1,TRBV12-3/TRBV12-4,TGTGCCAGCACAACAAAACGGAACACTGAAGCTTTCTTT,CASTTKRNTEAFF
few,.,TRBJ1-2,TRBV4-1,TGCGCCAGCAGCCAAAACCCCCGGACAGCTTATGGCTACACCTTC,CASSQNPRTAYGYTF
few,.,TRBJ2-6,TRBV4-3,TGCGCCAGCAGCCAAGCTCGAATCAGGGCTGGGGCCAACGTCCTGACTTTC,CASSQARIRAGANVLTF
many,.,TRBJ1-2,TRBV3-1,TGTGCCAGCAGCCAAGACCTAGGAAACTATGGCTACACCTTC,CASSQDLGNYGYTF
.,.,TRBJ2-3,TRBV7-8,TGTGCCAGCAGCTTATTGGCGGCAGCCACAGATACGCAGTATTTT,CASSLLAAATDTQYF
.,.,TRBJ2-7,TRBV28,TGTGCCAGCAGTAGCCCCAGGGATGGCCCCCTCTACGAGCAGTACTTC,CASSSPRDGPLYEQYF
many,TRBD1,TRBJ2-1,TRBV10-3,TGTGCCATCAGTGGGGGCAGGGGGCCCGGTAATGAGCAGTTCTTC,CAISGGRGPGNEQFF
many,.,TRBJ1-5,TRBV6-2/TRBV6-3,TGTGCCAGCAGCCTCGAATATAGCAATCAGCCCCAGCATTTT,CASSLEYSNQPQHF
many,.,TRBJ2-7,TRBV4-1,TGCGCCAGCAGCCAAGCTTCACAGGGAAGCTACGAGCAGTACTTC,CASSQASQGSYEQYF
few,TRBD2,TRBJ2-5,TRBV12-3/TRBV12-4,TGTGCCAGCAGTTTAGCGGTTAGGGCTAGCGGACGCCAAGAGACCCAGTACTTC,CASSLAVRASGRQETQYF
.,.,TRBJ2-3,TRBV5-1,TGCGCCAGCAGCTTGGCCCCGGGCGATACGCAGTATTTT,CASSLAPGDTQYF
many,TRBD1,TRBJ2-7,TRBV7-9,TGTGCCGCAACCGGGACAGGGATCTACGAGCAGTACTTC,CAATGTGIYEQYF
few,TRBD2,TRBJ2-4,TRBV4-3,TGCGCCAGCAGCCAAGGCCACTCGGGGGGAGTCAAAAACATTCAGTACTTC,CASSQGHSGGVKNIQYF
few,.,TRBJ2-7,TRBV20-1,TGCAGTGCCCAGACCGGTGACTTTGCCTACGAGCAGTACTTC,CSAQTGDFAYEQYF
.,TRBD1,TRBJ2-3,TRBV7-2,TGTGCCAGCAGCAAAAGGGACAGGGGGCGAGATACGCAGTATTTT,CASSKRDRGRDTQYF
few,TRBD1,TRBJ2-3,TRBV7-3,TGTGCCAGCAGCCCACAGGGGGGAGATACGCAGTATTTT,CASSPQGGDTQYF
many,.,TRBJ2-5,TRBV4-1,TGCGCCAGCAGCCAAGGGGGGGTGGAGACCCAGTACTTC,CASSQGGVETQYF
many,.,TRBJ1-1,TRBV14,TGTGCCAGCAGCCACCTTGGGAGGGGAGGAAACACTGAAGCTTTCTTT,CASSHLGRGGNTEAFF